Listed below are T cell receptor beta chains from one sample, sequenced in a study of cytomegalovirus exposure and HLA in healthy donors. Method: immunoSEQ multiplex PCR; TCRdb's copy keeps in-frame clones and lacks some. The sample contains approximately 140,000 clones, roughly 79% of which appear only once. Sequencing was performed on PBMCs. These receptors all come from a woman aged 35 to 49 in good health and CMV-seronegative. Both conserved end residues are part of each CDR3. A D gene is named only where the DNA matches it firmly. Rows give clone size only sometimes, using once, few, many, or a class for an expanded clone.

TRBV21-1	TRBJ2-1	.	.	CASSPTGAVWDRRVHEQFF	TGTGCCAGCTCCCCCACGGGAGCAGTATGGGACAGGCGGGTCCATGAGCAGTTCTTC
TRBV5-1	TRBJ1-1	few	TRBD1	CASSLTTGTANTEAFF	TGCGCCAGCAGCTTGACTACCGGGACAGCTAACACTGAAGCTTTCTTT
TRBV6-5	TRBJ2-7	few	.	CASSYSQGAYEQYF	TGTGCCAGCAGTTACTCACAGGGCGCCTACGAGCAGTACTTC
TRBV5-6	TRBJ2-5	.	TRBD2	CASSSGGSAGLGSETQYF	TGTGCCAGCAGCTCTGGGGGGTCCGCGGGACTAGGTAGCGAGACCCAGTACTTC
TRBV7-3	TRBJ2-7	.	.	CASSPGGPSYEQYF	TGTGCCAGCAGCCCCGGGGGGCCGTCCTACGAGCAGTACTTC
TRBV10-3	TRBJ2-7	few	.	CAIKPDSTYEQYF	TGTGCCATCAAGCCGGACTCAACCTACGAGCAGTACTTC
TRBV6-5	TRBJ2-3	.	.	CATFRPQTDTQYF	TGTGCCACCTTTCGCCCACAAACAGATACGCAGTATTTT
TRBV30	TRBJ2-6	.	.	CAWSVTISGANGLTF	TGTGCCTGGAGTGTAACAATCTCTGGGGCCAACGGCCTGACTTTC
TRBV5-1	TRBJ2-5	.	.	CASSFSSQFDGKEYF	TGCGCCAGCAGCTTCTCTAGCCAATTCGACGGTAAGGAGTACTTC
TRBV5-6	TRBJ1-6	once	TRBD1	CASSLGQSNHPSKPLHF	TGTGCCAGCAGCCTGGGACAGTCAAATCACCCCTCTAAACCCCTCCACTTT
TRBV19	TRBJ2-7	few	.	CASRPGRGGSYEQYF	TGTGCCAGTAGGCCCGGGCGGGGAGGATCCTACGAGCAGTACTTC
TRBV10-3	TRBJ2-2	.	TRBD1	CAILDRGKEKGDTGEPFF	TGTGCCATTCTCGACAGGGGTAAAGAAAAGGGTGACACCGGGGAGCCGTTTTTT
TRBV7-6	TRBJ1-1	.	.	CASSLSGGDTEAFF	TGTGCCAGCAGCCTTAGCGGAGGGGACACTGAAGCTTTCTTT
TRBV9	TRBJ1-1	.	.	CASSVGSFNTEAFF	TGTGCCAGCAGCGTGGGCAGCTTCAACACTGAAGCTTTCTTT
TRBV28	TRBJ2-7	.	TRBD1	CASSFSAGTASYEQYF	TGTGCCAGCAGTTTTTCTGCCGGGACAGCATCCTACGAGCAGTACTTC
TRBV4-1	TRBJ2-5	.	.	CASSLLSLGGQETQYF	TGCGCCAGCAGCCTCCTAAGCCTTGGTGGCCAAGAGACCCAGTACTTC
TRBV10-2	TRBJ2-2	once	.	CASTPSGVTGELFF	TGCGCCAGCACCCCTTCGGGGGTCACCGGGGAGCTGTTTTTT
TRBV7-9	TRBJ2-1	.	.	CASSPSTSYQFF	TGTGCCAGCAGCCCCTCTACTAGCTATCAGTTCTTC
TRBV27	TRBJ2-7	.	.	CASSLGGGGSYEQYF	TGTGCCAGCAGTTTAGGCGGGGGCGGATCCTACGAGCAGTACTTC
TRBV7-9	TRBJ2-6	.	TRBD1	CASSSLGTGRGGANVLTF	TGTGCCAGCAGCTCCCTGGGGACAGGCCGAGGAGGGGCCAACGTCCTGACTTTC
TRBV7-2	TRBJ2-6	.	.	CASSQVGGGASGANVLTF	TGTGCCAGCAGCCAAGTGGGGGGAGGCGCCTCTGGGGCCAACGTCCTGACTTTC
TRBV28	TRBJ2-7	.	.	CASSVLSYEQYF	TGTGCCAGCAGTGTCCTGTCCTACGAGCAGTACTTC
TRBV7-9	TRBJ1-5	.	.	CATSEGGSNQPQHF	TGTGCCACCTCGGAAGGGGGAAGCAATCAGCCCCAGCATTTT
TRBV27	TRBJ1-2	.	.	CASSSLVGVGGYTF	TGTGCCAGCAGTTCTTTAGTAGGGGTAGGGGGCTACACCTTC
TRBV16	TRBJ1-5	.	.	CASSLWAGREEPQHF	TGTGCCAGCAGCCTCTGGGCGGGTCGCGAGGAGCCCCAGCATTTT
TRBV11-2	TRBJ2-3	once	TRBD1	CASSRKDRAPLTDTQYF	TGTGCCAGCAGTAGGAAAGACAGGGCACCACTCACAGATACGCAGTATTTT
TRBV4-1	TRBJ2-1	.	.	CASSQDPAEYNEQFF	TGCGCCAGCAGCCAAGATCCAGCGGAGTACAATGAGCAGTTCTTC
TRBV28	TRBJ2-7	few	TRBD1	CASSLSIIDRAYEQYF	TGTGCCAGCAGTTTAAGCATCATCGACAGGGCTTACGAGCAGTACTTC
TRBV4-1	TRBJ2-4	few	.	CASSPSQLAKNIQYF	TGCGCCAGCAGCCCATCACAGCTAGCCAAAAACATTCAGTACTTC
TRBV5-1	TRBJ2-7	.	TRBD1	CASSSGTASTEQYF	TGCGCCAGCAGCTCGGGGACAGCTTCGACTGAGCAGTACTTC
TRBV6-6	TRBJ1-1	.	.	CASSVQGIGTEAFF	TGTGCCAGCAGTGTCCAGGGGATCGGCACTGAAGCTTTCTTT
TRBV19	TRBJ2-1	few	.	CASSIGLDGEQFF	TGTGCCAGTAGTATTGGTCTAGACGGTGAGCAGTTCTTC
TRBV5-1	TRBJ1-1	.	.	CASSLEGLGDREAFF	TGCGCCAGCAGCTTGGAGGGTCTGGGCGACAGGGAAGCTTTCTTT
TRBV28	TRBJ2-7	once	TRBD1	CASSRTGSSYEQYF	TGTGCCAGCAGCAGGACAGGGAGCTCCTACGAGCAGTACTTC
TRBV11-2	TRBJ2-7	.	TRBD2	CASSTSLAGLAYEQYF	TGTGCCAGCAGCACTTCCTTAGCGGGGCTAGCCTACGAGCAGTACTTC
TRBV5-1	TRBJ2-1	.	TRBD2	CASSLAGAGGTDEQFF	TGCGCCAGCAGCTTGGCCGGCGCGGGAGGAACCGATGAGCAGTTCTTC
TRBV9	TRBJ1-5	.	.	CASSPSGGQPQHF	TGTGCCAGCAGCCCCTCGGGGGGTCAGCCCCAGCATTTT
TRBV4-1	TRBJ1-1	.	TRBD1	CASSPTPTGGSGEAFF	TGCGCCAGCAGCCCCACTCCGACAGGGGGCTCAGGTGAAGCTTTCTTT
TRBV12-1	TRBJ2-1	.	.	CASSFSCRVRRKFRDPGRNEQFF	TGTGCCAGCAGCTTTTCATGCAGGGTTCGGAGAAAGTTTCGCGATCCCGGACGCAATGAGCAGTTCTTC
TRBV11-2	TRBJ1-4	.	.	CASSHQFRQGDEKLFF	TGTGCCAGCAGCCACCAATTTCGGCAGGGCGACGAAAAACTGTTTTTT
TRBV19	TRBJ2-6	.	TRBD1	CASSIDLTGAGANVLTF	TGTGCCAGTAGTATAGACCTAACAGGGGCTGGGGCCAACGTCCTGACTTTC
TRBV5-1	TRBJ2-2	few	TRBD1	CASIGQGASGELFF	TGCGCCAGCATCGGACAGGGGGCCTCCGGGGAGCTGTTTTTT
TRBV7-6	TRBJ1-4	.	.	CASSSTQLGTNEKLFF	TGTGCCAGCAGCTCTACCCAGTTGGGCACTAATGAAAAACTGTTTTTT
TRBV7-2	TRBJ2-2	.	TRBD2	CASSGGLGGTGELFF	TGTGCCAGTAGCGGGGGCCTGGGGGGGACCGGGGAGCTGTTTTTT
TRBV15	TRBJ2-7	.	TRBD1	CATSRDMGQYEQYF	TGTGCCACCAGCAGAGATATGGGACAGTACGAGCAGTACTTC
TRBV27	TRBJ2-7	.	.	CASSLNSGYEQYF	TGTGCCAGCAGTTTGAATAGCGGTTACGAGCAGTACTTC
TRBV30	TRBJ2-7	.	TRBD2	CAWSVERTSGKAGYEQYF	TGTGCCTGGAGTGTAGAGCGGACTAGCGGGAAGGCGGGCTACGAGCAGTACTTC
TRBV10-3	TRBJ1-4	once	.	CAISESRTDEKLFF	TGTGCCATCAGTGAGTCCCGGACAGATGAAAAACTGTTTTTT
TRBV5-4	TRBJ2-1	.	TRBD2	CASSFPTAGGLNEQFF	TGTGCCAGCAGCTTTCCTACGGCGGGGGGCCTCAATGAGCAGTTCTTC
TRBV7-9	TRBJ2-5	.	.	CADRDTQETQYF	TGTGCCGACCGGGACACCCAAGAGACCCAGTACTTC
TRBV7-3	TRBJ2-5	.	TRBD1	CASSLTGGGGTQYF	TGTGCCAGCAGCCTCACAGGGGGCGGGGGGACCCAGTACTTC
TRBV6-6	TRBJ2-7	.	.	CASRAGVGEQYF	TGTGCCAGCAGGGCAGGGGTTGGGGAGCAGTACTTC
TRBV7-6	TRBJ2-7	.	TRBD2	CASSLAWTSGITYEQYF	TGTGCCAGCAGCTTAGCCTGGACTAGCGGGATCACCTACGAGCAGTACTTC